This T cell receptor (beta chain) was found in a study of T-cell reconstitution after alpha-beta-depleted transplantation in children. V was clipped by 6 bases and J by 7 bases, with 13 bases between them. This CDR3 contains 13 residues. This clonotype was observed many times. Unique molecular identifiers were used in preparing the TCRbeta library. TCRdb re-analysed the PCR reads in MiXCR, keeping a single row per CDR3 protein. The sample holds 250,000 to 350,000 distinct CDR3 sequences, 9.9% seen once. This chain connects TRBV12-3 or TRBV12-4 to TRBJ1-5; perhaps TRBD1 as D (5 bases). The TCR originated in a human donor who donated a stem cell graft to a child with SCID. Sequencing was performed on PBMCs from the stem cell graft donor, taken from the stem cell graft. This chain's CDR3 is CASSQGQGQPQHF. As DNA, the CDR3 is TGTGCCAGCAGCCAGGGCCAGGGCCAGCCCCAGCATTTT.